The present T cell receptor beta chain was sequenced within a study of blood T cell repertoires in COVID-19. Germline-derived CDR1 and CDR2 are MGHDK and SYGVNS. The CDR3 has 13 residues. Between the trimmed V and J ends, which lost 4 bases and 5 bases, there was a span of 10 bases. Only in-frame clones appear in the TCRdb table, and some are missing; sequencing was by immunoSEQ multiplex PCR. The sample includes more than 250,000 clones, 70% to 90% of them seen just once. The clonotype comes from a woman younger than 45 who had recovered from COVID-19. The sequenced material came from peripheral blood. The chain employs TRBV25-1 and TRBJ2-3; D uncertain. The CDR3 bases are TGTGCCAGCAGTGCTAGTGTGGAAGATACGCAGTATTTT. Translated, it gives CASSASVEDTQYF.